Listed here is a single TCR beta chain. These data are taken from a study of CD8+ T cells in alopecia areata. Extracted from the samples, RNA was reverse transcribed into cDNA to serve as the sequencing template. Some clones are missing from TCRdb's copy, which holds only in-frame ones; the method was immunoSEQ multiplex PCR. This sample has 200,000 to 250,000 clones, with 57% found just once. V lost 4 bases, J lost 6 bases, and 13 bases lay in between. The CDR3 contains 12 residues. CDR1 SQVTM and CDR2 ANQGSEA come from the germline V gene. V and J are TRBV29-1 and TRBJ2-7; the D gene is possibly TRBD2 (6 bases). The sequence was collected from a human donor with alopecia areata. This sample comprised CD4+ T cells sorted from blood, obtained at week 0. CDR3 in DNA: TGCAGCGTTGGGTGGAGGGTGGCCGAGCAGTACTTC. This gives the protein CSVGWRVAEQYF.